The TCR beta chain under discussion was sequenced for a study of cytomegalovirus exposure and HLA in healthy donors. Some clones are missing from TCRdb's copy, which holds only in-frame ones; the method was immunoSEQ multiplex PCR. This table holds approximately 150,000 clones, more than 80% found once. The sample consisted of PBMCs. The sequence derives from a woman between 18 and 29 years old in good health and CMV-seropositive.

The CDR3 protein is CASSPQGEHTEAFF. Written as DNA, the CDR3 is TGTGCCAGCTCACCTCAGGGGGAGCACACTGAAGCTTTCTTT. The V gene is TRBV18, the J gene TRBJ1-1; 7 nucleotides match TRBD1. CDR1 and CDR2 from the germline V gene are KGHSH and LQKENI. The length of the CDR3 is 14 residues. V trimming: 3 bases; J trimming: 3 bases; junction bases outside the gene matches: 4.